This TCR beta chain originates from a study of blood T cell repertoires in COVID-19. About the study: Researchers got acute and convalescent COVID-19 samples from the United States, Italy and Spain. T cells, B-cell-depleted T cells, or PBMCs supplied cDNA or gDNA.

V gave up 5 bases and J gave up 4 bases, with 12 bases separating them. Looked up from germline, CDR1 is SEHNR and CDR2 is FQNEAQ (reference sequence). The CDR3 consists of 14 residues. Original methodology: Scientists estimated how many nucleated cells there were by amplifying reference gene primers. The protocol was immunoSEQ multiplex PCR, while the TCRdb copy is restricted to in-frame clones and leaves out a portion. For V, J and clone size, that table is used; D and trimming come from the DNA. The data hold fewer than 40,000 clones, with 75% to 85% observed a single time. The clonotype comes from a man aged 70 or older with acute or convalescent COVID-19. This chain connects TRBV7-9 to TRBJ1-3; weak D call: TRBD1 (5 bases). The sequencing input was peripheral blood. CDR3 sequence (DNA): TGTGCCAGCAGCCCCGGGTCAGGGGGAAACACCATATATTTT. Translating gives CASSPGSGGNTIYF.